A single sample is the source of the 32 T cell receptor beta chains below, sequenced in a study of beta chain features in type 1 diabetes. As every portion of the isolated RNA was reverse transcribed, the sequencing read expressed TCRB transcripts. Assay: immunoSEQ multiplex PCR; the TCRdb copy retains only in-frame clones and omits some. The table records about 240,000 clones, around 26% of them present only once. Sequencing input: central memory CD4+ T cells from blood. The receptors were sampled from a man aged 25-40 years in good health.

There are many counts of this clone. The V and J genes are TRBV18 and TRBJ2-3; D is possibly TRBD2 (5 bases). The CDR3 spans 14 residues. The ends were cut back, 3 bases at V and 4 bases at J, with 11 bases in the middle. The germline V gene encodes CDR1 KGHSH and CDR2 LQKENI. In DNA, the CDR3 is TGTGCCAGCTCACCTGGGCTAGCCCCAGATACGCAGTATTTT. This sequence encodes CASSPGLAPDTQYF.

In its sample, this clone was seen a few times. The chain carries TRBV2 and TRBJ2-6; unclear D gene. The V end was cut by 6 bases, the J end by 2 bases, with 8 bases between. The CDR3 runs to 14 residues. Per the germline V gene, CDR1 is SNHLY and CDR2 is FYNNEI. CDR3 amino acids: CASRVFAGANVLTF. As DNA, the CDR3 is TGTGCCAGCAGGGTATTCGCTGGGGCCAACGTCCTGACTTTC.

This clone was observed a handful of times. This chain connects TRBV2 to TRBJ2-2; D possibly corresponds to TRBD1 (6 bases). The germline V gene encodes CDR1 SNHLY and CDR2 FYNNEI. Trimming removed 5 bases at V and 0 bases at J, with 13 bases between. The CDR3 sequence is 16 residues long. CDR3 in DNA: TGTGCCAGCAGTTTACAGGGAACGGCGAACACCGGGGAGCTGTTTTTT. Encoded protein: CASSLQGTANTGELFF.

The chain combines TRBV25-1 with TRBJ1-1; D is possibly TRBD1 (5 bases). Germline CDR1 MGHDK, CDR2 SYGVNS. With 0 bases removed from V and 8 bases from J, the gap between germline ends came to 10 bases. This CDR3 region has 13 residues. CDR3 nucleotide sequence: TGTGCCAGCAGTGAATATGGAGGGGCGGAAGCTTTCTTT. Translating gives CASSEYGGAEAFF.

The chain recombines TRBV5-6 with TRBJ2-3; no firm D call. The CDR3 sequence is 13 residues long. With 4 bases removed from V and 4 bases from J, the gap between germline ends came to 10 bases. The germline V gene has CDR1 SGHDT and CDR2 YYEEEE. CDR3 nucleotide sequence: TGTGCCAGCAGCCGCCAGGATCCAGATACGCAGTATTTT. It codes for CASSRQDPDTQYF.

The rearrangement joins TRBV28 to TRBJ2-7, with unresolved D. The V end lost 7 bases, the J end lost 5 bases, and 15 bases lay between the germline ends. The CDR3 runs 13 residues. Germline V gene data show CDR1 as MDHEN and CDR2 as SYDVKM. Written as DNA, the CDR3 is TGTGCCAGCATTCCGCATGAAACGCACGAGCAGTACTTC. Translating it yields CASIPHETHEQYF.

J is TRBJ2-2 and V is TRBV5-1, with D possibly TRBD1 on 6 matching bases. With 4 bases removed from V and 6 bases from J, the gap between germline ends came to 13 bases. The CDR3 sequence is 14 residues long. Germline loops: CDR1 SGHRS, CDR2 YFSETQ. CDR3 protein: CASSLKQGSGELFF. CDR3 DNA sequence: TGCGCCAGCAGCCTAAAACAGGGATCCGGGGAGCTGTTTTTT.

With respect to this clone: The germline gene is not matched at one end of the junction; a read error may be the cause. This chain uses TRBV5-4 with TRBJ1-2; weak D call: TRBD1 (6 bases). Germline V gives CDR1 SGHNT, CDR2 YYREEE (reference sequence). This CDR3 comprises 14 residues. The CDR3 region has the DNA TGCGCCAGCAGCTCAAACAGGGTAGAATATGGCTACACCTTC. Protein: CASSSNRVEYGYTF. The variable domain in full, completed from reference TRBV5-4 and TRBJ1-2, reads ETGVTQSPTHLIKTRGQQVTLRCSSQSGHNTVSWYQQALGQGPQFIFQYYREEENGRGNFPPRFSGLQFPNYSSELNVNALELDDSALYLCASSSNRVEYGYTFGSGTRLTVV.

This clone was seen more than once but under ten times. The gene calls are TRBV9 and TRBJ2-2; tentatively, D is TRBD2 (6 bases). CDR1 and CDR2 (germline): SGDLS, YYNGEE. CDR3 length equals 15 residues. V lost 8 bases and J lost 4, with 18 bases in between. The CDR3, as DNA: TGTGCCAGACTGGGAGGAAGGGAACGCACCGGGGAGCTGTTTTTT. Amino acid sequence: CARLGGRERTGELFF.

This clone was counted only a few times. The chain links TRBV4-3 to TRBJ2-1, with TRBD2 matching over 8 bases. Germline values: CDR1 LGHNA, CDR2 YSLEER. The CDR3 is 15 amino acids. J was trimmed by 9 bases and V by 4 bases; bases with no gene match: 11. This CDR3 is CASSRAAGERSEQFF. The CDR3 DNA follows: TGCGCCAGCAGCCGAGCAGCGGGAGAGCGGAGTGAGCAGTTCTTC.

J is TRBJ2-7 and V is TRBV7-9, with D perhaps TRBD2 (6 bases). Germline V gene data show CDR1 as SEHNR and CDR2 as FQNEAQ (reference sequence). Trimming took off 7 bases at V and 0 bases at J, with 13 bases between the two ends. CDR3 size: 14 residues. This CDR3 reads CASNRAGSSYEQYF. In nucleotides, the CDR3 is TGTGCCAGCAACCGCGCCGGGAGCTCCTACGAGCAGTACTTC.

The rearrangement links TRBV9 to TRBJ2-3; D is unresolved. With 4 bases removed from V and 6 bases from J, the gap between germline ends came to 9 bases. CDR1 and CDR2 (germline): SGDLS, YYNGEE. The CDR3 runs to 12 residues. The CDR3 nucleotides read TGTGCCAGCAGCAAACGCGTGGATACGCAGTATTTT. The encoded protein is CASSKRVDTQYF.

This clone was detected a few times. A read error is possible here, since a much larger clone lies one base away. Within the sample, other DNA sequences also encode this same CDR3. The V call is TRBV7-2, the J call TRBJ2-1; 8 nucleotides agree with TRBD1. From germline, CDR1 is SGHTA and CDR2 FQGNSA. The CDR3 extends over 15 amino acids. V shed 4 bases, J shed 12 bases, and the junction held 14 bases outside the gene matches. CDR3 sequence: CASSSGTGVGVRQFF. DNA of the CDR3: TGTGCCAGCAGCTCTGGGACAGGCGTGGGGGTGAGGCAGTTCTTC.

The V call is TRBV2, the J call TRBJ2-7; 7 positions agree with TRBD1. J gave up 0 bases and V 3 bases, and 5 bases lay outside the gene matches. Germline values: CDR1 SNHLY, CDR2 FYNNEI. The CDR3 consists of 15 residues. The CDR3 DNA reads TGTGCCAGCAGTGATCCGGACAGGCTCTCCTACGAGCAGTACTTC. As protein: CASSDPDRLSYEQYF.

This clone was counted between two and nine times. The chain couples TRBV4-3 to TRBJ2-2, with 10 bases that match TRBD2. The trim removed 8 bases at V and 6 bases at J, leaving 9 bases unmatched. Germline CDR1 LGHNA, CDR2 YSLEER. This CDR3 spans 15 amino acids. CDR3 in DNA: TGCGCCAGCTCCCGCAGCGGGAGGGCCGCCGGGGAGCTGTTTTTT. Its protein is CASSRSGRAAGELFF.

J is TRBJ2-7 and V is TRBV7-9; the D is unclear. This CDR3 is 13 amino acids long. CDR1 is SEHNR, CDR2 FQNEAQ, per germline (reference sequence). V lost 4 bases and J lost 6, with 13 bases in between. CDR3 bases: TGTGCCAGCAGCTCGTATCCCGAGGTCGAGCAGTACTTC. This codes for CASSSYPEVEQYF.

This chain joins TRBV28 and TRBJ2-7, with TRBD1 as a possible D gene (6 bases). Per the germline V gene, CDR1 is MDHEN and CDR2 is SYDVKM. CDR3 length equals 14 residues. Trimming removed 10 bases at V and 2 bases at J, with 18 bases between. As DNA, the CDR3 is TGTGCCACCGTGAGTGGGGGCATCACCTACGAGCAGTACTTC. Its protein product is CATVSGGITYEQYF.

The chain uses TRBV4-2 and TRBJ1-5; D remains unclear. Germline V CDR1 and CDR2: LGHNA, YNFKEQ. The CDR3 has 13 residues. Between the trimmed V and J ends, which lost 0 bases and 3 bases, there was a span of 3 bases. In nucleotides, the CDR3 is TGTGCCAGCAGCCAAGAACCCAATCAGCCCCAGCATTTT. This encodes CASSQEPNQPQHF.

This clone was seen a few times. The chain links TRBV30 to TRBJ2-3; a possible D gene is TRBD2 (5 bases). V was pared by 8 bases and J by 1 base, with 16 bases between. Germline V gene sequence: CDR1 GTSNPN, CDR2 SVGIG (reference sequence). CDR3 length: 14 amino acids. The CDR3 sequence: CARSQPGGTDTQYF. The CDR3 DNA is TGTGCCCGCTCACAACCCGGGGGCACAGATACGCAGTATTTT.

The chain carries TRBV4-3 and TRBJ2-1, with D unclear. Germline V gene data show CDR1 as LGHNA and CDR2 as YSLEER. V was trimmed by 0 bases and J by 0 bases, leaving 3 bases between them. The CDR3 is made up of 14 amino acids. Here the CDR3 DNA reads TGCGCCAGCAGCCAAGATGACTCCTACAATGAGCAGTTCTTC. The encoded protein is CASSQDDSYNEQFF.

This clone came up many times. This chain joins TRBV30 and TRBJ2-2, with no clear D. V lost 0 bases and J 7 bases, leaving 9 bases between the germline ends. Germline-derived CDR1 and CDR2 are GTSNPN and SVGIG (reference sequence). The CDR3 is 13 amino acids. CDR3 nucleotides: TGTGCCTGGAGTGTATCGCGAGGCGGGGAGCTGTTTTTT. Protein: CAWSVSRGGELFF.

This clone appeared a few times. The chain carries TRBV14 and TRBJ2-1; no clear D. V was cut by 4 bases and J by 3 bases, with 10 bases left in between. The CDR3 totals 14 residues. CDR1 is SGHDN, CDR2 FVKESK, per germline. The CDR3 DNA reads as TGTGCCAGCAGCCCCGAATTCTACTACAATGAGCAGTTCTTC. As protein: CASSPEFYYNEQFF.

The chain combines TRBV2 with TRBJ2-1; 7 bases agree with TRBD1. Germline V gene data show CDR1 as SNHLY and CDR2 as FYNNEI. The CDR3 totals 13 residues. With V trimmed by 7 bases and J by 6 bases, 6 bases remained unmatched. The CDR3 DNA reads as TGTGCCAGCACCGACAGGGATGGCAATGAGCAGTTCTTC. Translated: CASTDRDGNEQFF. The whole variable domain, filled in from reference TRBV2 and TRBJ2-1, reads EPEVTQTPSHQVTQMGQEVILRCVPISNHLYFYWYRQILGQKVEFLVSFYNNEISEKSEIFDDQFSVERPDGSNFTLKIRSTKLEDSAMYFCASTDRDGNEQFFGPGTRLTVL.

V usage is TRBV25-1 and J usage is TRBJ2-1; 14 positions match TRBD2. The germline gives CDR1 MGHDK, CDR2 SYGVNS. The CDR3 loop spans 15 amino acids. The V and J ends lost 6 bases and 4 bases, in that order; junction bases with no gene match: 2. The CDR3 spells CASRGTSGRYNEQFF. The CDR3 region has the DNA TGTGCCAGCAGGGGGACTAGCGGGAGATACAATGAGCAGTTCTTC.

This clone was counted a few times. The chain recombines TRBV29-1 with TRBJ2-3, with D perhaps TRBD1 (5 bases). This CDR3 is 14 amino acids long. Germline V CDR1 and CDR2: SQVTM, ANQGSEA. The V and J ends lost 4 bases and 4 bases respectively, with 15 bases between them. DNA for the CDR3: TGCAGCGTTGCCGTAGGGGCAGGAGCAGATACGCAGTATTTT. This encodes CSVAVGAGADTQYF.

In its sample, this clone was seen a few times. The chain employs TRBV4-3 and TRBJ2-1, with D perhaps matching TRBD2 (5 bases). The CDR3 spans 13 residues. V was trimmed by 4 bases and J by 8 bases, leaving 12 bases between them. Germline CDR1 reads LGHNA; CDR2 reads YSLEER. The CDR3 region has the DNA TGCGCCAGCAGCCGCTTGAGGCGGGATGAGCAGTTCTTC. Its protein product is CASSRLRRDEQFF.

This chain uses TRBV29-1 with TRBJ2-7, with 7 nucleotides matching TRBD1. The V and J ends lost 7 bases and 0 bases, in that order; junction bases with no gene match: 9. The length of the CDR3 is 14 residues. Germline V gives CDR1 SQVTM, CDR2 ANQGSEA. For the CDR3, the DNA is TGCAGCGCTTCTGGACAGGCCGACTCCTACGAGCAGTACTTC. This encodes CSASGQADSYEQYF.

CDR3 region: CSALLGNEQFF. In DNA form, the CDR3 reads TGCAGTGCCTTACTCGGGAATGAGCAGTTCTTC. The chain employs TRBV20-1 and TRBJ2-1; D not resolved. V gave up 6 bases and J gave up 7 bases, with 10 bases separating them. The germline V gene has CDR1 DFQATT and CDR2 SNEGSKA (reference sequence). The CDR3 is 11 residues long.

The V call is TRBV4-2, the J call TRBJ1-4; D is possibly TRBD1 (6 bases). Trimming took off 4 bases at V and 3 bases at J, with 12 bases between the two ends. Germline CDR1 and CDR2: LGHNA and YNFKEQ. The CDR3 runs 15 residues. CDR3 loop: CASSRRQDSNEKLFF. The CDR3 coding sequence is TGTGCCAGCAGCCGCAGACAGGACTCTAATGAAAAACTGTTTTTT.

The J gene is TRBJ2-3, the V gene TRBV7-2; 10 bases match TRBD2. In germline, CDR1 is SGHTA, CDR2 FQGNSA. Unmatched junction bases numbered 10, after V lost 4 bases and J lost 3 bases. The CDR3 is 17 amino acids. CDR3 residues: CASSSHIAGGGTDTQYF. CDR3 DNA: TGTGCCAGCAGCTCCCACATAGCGGGAGGCGGGACAGATACGCAGTATTTT.

Only a few counts were recorded for this clone. V usage is TRBV5-1 and J usage is TRBJ2-5, with D possibly matching TRBD2 (6 bases). CDR1 and CDR2 (germline): SGHRS, YFSETQ. The CDR3 extends over 13 amino acids. V lost 6 bases, J lost 1 base, and 10 bases lay in between. CDR3 residues: CASKGGLQETQYF. CDR3 DNA sequence: TGCGCCAGCAAAGGAGGGCTCCAAGAGACCCAGTACTTC.

The gene calls are TRBV27 and TRBJ2-7; TRBD2 agrees at 7 bases. Unmatched junction bases numbered 8, after V lost 6 bases and J lost 0 bases. CDR1 MNHEY and CDR2 SMNVEV come from the germline V gene (reference sequence). The CDR3 runs 15 residues. This CDR3 is CASSFLGGSSYEQYF. In nucleotides, the CDR3 is TGTGCCAGCAGCTTTCTGGGCGGGAGCTCCTACGAGCAGTACTTC.